This T cell receptor (beta chain) appears in the sequencing data of a study of blood T cell repertoires in COVID-19. At the level of the study: Donors in the United States, Italy and Spain gave samples during acute or convalescent COVID-19.

The ends were cut back, 2 bases at V and 2 bases at J, with 8 bases in the middle. The germline gives CDR1 SGDLS, CDR2 YYNGEE. CDR3 size: 14 residues. Some clones are missing from TCRdb's copy, which holds only in-frame ones; the method was immunoSEQ multiplex PCR. This sample carries some 330,000 clones, about 92% of them seen once, and the ten largest clones take approximately 18%. Participants spanned ages 18 to 89 years and resided in 20 to 30 US areas. Participants' reported clinical history set cohort assignment. The recovered donors of Cohort 3 showed two negative PCRs, clearance, or symptom resolution.

Sequenced input: PBMCs or T cells enriched from blood (not recorded which). The rearrangement links TRBV9 to TRBJ1-3, with D possibly matching TRBD1 (5 bases). The receptor comes from a woman aged 25 to 39 who had recovered from COVID-19. The CDR3 region has the DNA TGTGCCAGCAGCGTTGGGGGGACTGGAAACACCATATATTTT. As protein: CASSVGGTGNTIYF.